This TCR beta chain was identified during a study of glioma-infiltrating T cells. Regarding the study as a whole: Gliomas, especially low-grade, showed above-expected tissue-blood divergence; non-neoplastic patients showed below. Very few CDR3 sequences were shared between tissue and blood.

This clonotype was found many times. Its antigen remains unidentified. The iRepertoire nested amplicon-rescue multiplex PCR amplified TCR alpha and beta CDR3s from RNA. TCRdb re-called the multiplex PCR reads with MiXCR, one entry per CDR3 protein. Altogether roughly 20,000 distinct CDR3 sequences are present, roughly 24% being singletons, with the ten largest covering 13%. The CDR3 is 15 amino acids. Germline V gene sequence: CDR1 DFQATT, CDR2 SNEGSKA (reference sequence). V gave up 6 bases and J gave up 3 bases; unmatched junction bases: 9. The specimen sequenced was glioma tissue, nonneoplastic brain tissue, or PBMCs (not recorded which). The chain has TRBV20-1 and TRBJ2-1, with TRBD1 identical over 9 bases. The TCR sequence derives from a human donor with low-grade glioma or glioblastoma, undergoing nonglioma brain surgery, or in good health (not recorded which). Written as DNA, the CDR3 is TGCAGTGCCCCGATCCTGGGACAGGGCTACAATGAGCAGTTCTTC. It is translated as CSAPILGQGYNEQFF.